This T cell receptor beta chain was identified during a study of T cell responses to AZD1222 COVID-19 vaccine. In the case of this clone: Its antigen is undetermined.

Trimming cost V 4 bases and J 4 bases; bases outside gene matches: 7. This CDR3 comprises 18 residues. From germline, CDR1 is SGHDT and CDR2 YYEEEE. Some clones are missing from TCRdb's copy, which holds only in-frame ones; the method was immunoSEQ multiplex PCR. The sample lists about 140,000 clones, about 90% occurring once. Study-level points and caveats: Repertoire sampling occurred only after the peak T cell response. Increased Spike-specific TCR breadth and depth were observed after two AZD1222 doses. Reportedly, nearly half of unique spike TCRs recognized epitopes outside B.1.351/B.1.1.7 mutations.

This sequence joins TRBV5-6 and TRBJ2-2, with 16 bases matching TRBD2. This specimen was peripheral blood, taken 28 days after the second dose of the MenACWY control vaccine. The clonotype comes from an adult who received the MenACWY meningococcal vaccine as a control. The CDR3 DNA reads as TGTGCCAGCAGCCTGGGACTAGCGGGAGGGCGTGCCACCGGGGAGCTGTTTTTT. Translated: CASSLGLAGGRATGELFF.